This entry lists 7 T cell receptor beta chains sequenced from one sample in a study of T cells in Graves' hyperthyroidism and ophthalmopathy. Researchers took RNA transcripts and amplified the TCR beta CDR3 regions from them. HTBI primers drove first-round RT-PCR of the TCR CDR3. Each CDR3 protein gets one entry after TCRdb re-called the multiplex PCR reads with MiXCR. The sample holds roughly 350,000 distinct CDR3 sequences, more than 11% seen once. Sequencing was carried out using blood. The receptors were sampled from a woman aged 30 to 39 with Graves' hyperthyroidism.

J is TRBJ2-2 and V is TRBV6-1; unclear D gene. V was cut by 4 bases and J by 7 bases, with 13 bases left in between. The CDR3 covers 14 residues. Germline loops: CDR1 MNHNS, CDR2 SASEGT. CDR3 bases: TGTGCCAGCAGTGCAACCGTAGGTAGCGGGGAGCTGTTTTTT. Encoded protein: CASSATVGSGELFF.

V is TRBV20-1 and J is TRBJ2-2; maybe TRBD2 (7 bases). The CDR3 totals 16 residues. From germline, CDR1 is DFQATT and CDR2 SNEGSKA (reference sequence). Between the trimmed V and J ends, which lost 4 bases and 2 bases, there was a span of 17 bases. CDR3 residues: CSATLGGGGNTGELFF. CDR3 DNA: TGCAGTGCTACGCTGGGGGGGGGGGGCAACACCGGGGAGCTGTTTTTT.

Many counts were recorded for this clonotype. This sequence joins TRBV11-2 and TRBJ2-3; 9 bases are a match to TRBD2. V shed 4 bases and J 0 bases; nucleotides not matched to a gene: 5. CDR1 is SGHAT, CDR2 FQNNGV, per germline. The CDR3 runs 16 residues. The CDR3 DNA sequence: TGTGCCAGCAGCTCAAGACTAGCGGAGAGCACAGATACGCAGTATTTT. Translation gives CASSSRLAESTDTQYF. The whole variable domain, filled in from reference TRBV11-2 and TRBJ2-3, reads EAGVAQSPRYKIIEKRQSVAFWCNPISGHATLYWYQQILGQGPKLLIQFQNNGVVDDSQLPKDRFSAERLKGVDSTLKIQPAKLEDSAVYLCASSSRLAESTDTQYFGPGTRLTVL.

This clonotype has a handful of counts. A much larger clone differs by one base, so this may be a read error. The CDR3 protein is CASSSQRSGSDTQYF. The CDR3 nucleotides read TGTGCCAGCAGTTCTCAGAGAAGCGGGTCTGATACGCAGTATTTT. J is TRBJ2-3 and V is TRBV28, with TRBD2 as a possible D gene (6 bases). CDR3 length: 15 amino acids. Trimming took off 4 bases at V and 6 bases at J, with 17 bases between the two ends. Looked up from germline, CDR1 is MDHEN and CDR2 is SYDVKM.

This clonotype has a count of ten or more. The genes are TRBV2 and TRBJ2-3; 7 bases match TRBD2. V was clipped by 3 bases and J by 6 bases; unmatched bases: 12. Per germline, CDR1 SNHLY and CDR2 FYNNEI. The CDR3 runs 16 residues. The CDR3, as DNA: TGTGCCAGCAGTGAGCGATGGGGGGGGAAATTGGATACGCAGTATTTT. Amino acid sequence: CASSERWGGKLDTQYF.

This clonotype was recorded at least ten times. The chain joins TRBV7-2 to TRBJ2-3, with 8 bases that match TRBD2. Trimming cost V 3 bases and J 9 bases; bases outside gene matches: 11. The CDR3 runs to 15 residues. The germline V gene encodes CDR1 SGHTA and CDR2 FQGNSA. The CDR3 DNA follows: TGTGCCAGCAGCTTTGACGGGAGGGCGCTGAGGACGCAGTATTTT. It codes for CASSFDGRALRTQYF.

This clonotype has a count of ten or more. The chain joins TRBV7-3 to TRBJ2-3, with 7 bases matching TRBD1. In germline, CDR1 is SGHTA, CDR2 FQGTGA. The CDR3 loop spans 15 amino acids. V dropped 5 bases and J dropped 4; count of bases not matched to a gene: 9. CDR3 region: CASSPTGTFSDTQYF. In DNA, the CDR3 is TGTGCCAGCAGCCCGACAGGGACGTTTTCAGATACGCAGTATTTT.